Given below is one T cell receptor beta chain in context. Authors' processing steps: Amplifying reference gene primers gave estimates of nucleated cell counts. Assay used: immunoSEQ multiplex PCR; TCRdb lists only in-frame clones, some missing. For V, J and clone size, that table is used; D and trimming come from the DNA. The sample lists 200,000 to 250,000 clones, 87% occurring once. The source of the sample is a study of blood T cell repertoires in COVID-19. The CDR3 runs 15 residues. V was cut by 5 bases and J by 3 bases, with 17 bases left in between. The germline gives CDR1 LNHDA, CDR2 SQIVND (reference sequence).

The sequence was obtained from a young woman who had recovered from COVID-19. Sequencing used peripheral blood. The rearrangement links TRBV19 to TRBJ2-7; possibly TRBD2 for D (6 bases). CDR3: CASSPVGLGGYEQYF. Here the CDR3 DNA reads TGTGCCAGTAGTCCGGTGGGTCTCGGGGGCTACGAGCAGTACTTC.